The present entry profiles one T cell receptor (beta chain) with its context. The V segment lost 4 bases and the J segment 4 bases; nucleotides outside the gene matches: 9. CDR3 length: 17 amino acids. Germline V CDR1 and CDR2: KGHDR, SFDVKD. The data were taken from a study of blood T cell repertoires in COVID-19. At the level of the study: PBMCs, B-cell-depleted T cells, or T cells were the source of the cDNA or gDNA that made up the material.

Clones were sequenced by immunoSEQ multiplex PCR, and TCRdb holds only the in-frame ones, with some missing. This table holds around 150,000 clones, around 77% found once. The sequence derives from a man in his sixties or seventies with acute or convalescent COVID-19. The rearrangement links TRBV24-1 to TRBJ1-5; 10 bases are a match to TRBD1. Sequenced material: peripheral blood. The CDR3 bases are TGTGCCACCAGTGACCGACAAGGGACAGGGGCGAATCAGCCCCAGCATTTT. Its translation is CATSDRQGTGANQPQHF.